This T cell receptor beta chain was observed in a study of T cell responses to AZD1222 COVID-19 vaccine. Study findings and constraints: Spike regions recognized by vaccine-associated CD4 TCRs spanned the protein, led by 160-218 and 743-854. Two doses of AZD1222 preceded a rise in Spike-specific TCR breadth and depth.

This table comes from immunoSEQ multiplex PCR, and its TCRdb copy is limited to in-frame clones, with some not included. The repertoire consists of some 140,000 clones, with 75% to 95% occurring once and the leading ten covering approximately 2%. Remarks on this clone: Its target is not known.

CDR1 is GTSNPN and CDR2 is SVGIG in the germline V gene (reference sequence). CDR3 length: 13 amino acids. J was trimmed by 4 bases and V by 2 bases; bases with no gene match: 2. The origin of this receptor is an adult who received the AZD1222 COVID-19 vaccine. Specimen: peripheral blood, collected 28 days after the second AZD1222 dose. This chain connects TRBV30 to TRBJ2-3; 8 bases are shared with TRBD1. CDR3 DNA sequence: TGTGCCTGGAGTACACAGGGGGCAGATACGCAGTATTTT. It yields the protein CAWSTQGADTQYF.